This T cell receptor beta chain stems from a study of cytomegalovirus exposure and HLA in healthy donors (dated by TCRdb to about 2017). Concerning the study at large: In an earlier analysis of 550 to 750 of the donors, 276 Gb of sequence data and roughly 100 million unique TCR beta sequences from about 180 million T cells were reported. An early release covering roughly 640 HLA-typed donors comprised about 310 gigabases of sequencing data and tens of millions of unique TCR sequences. Of the roughly 400 genotyped donors, approximately 80% fell in the genetic ancestry cluster associated with self-reported Caucasian donors. The aim of the study was to test whether cataloging public T cell receptors could identify signatures of past pathogen exposure. The T cell repertoires of 670 or so subjects were profiled by immunosequencing and related to cytomegalovirus serostatus. Besides the first cohort of around 670 subjects, a separate validation cohort made up of 120 different subjects was used. To predict cytomegalovirus infection status, the study combined high-throughput TCR immunosequencing, statistical association of individual TCRs with disease status, and machine learning. In a later analysis, previously published TCR beta repertoires from 550 to 700 donors were re-analyzed and high-resolution HLA genotyping was added so that TCR occurrence patterns could be studied. Rather than drawing on any new phenotypic data, the later analysis identified candidate immune exposures from TCR beta sequences and the way those sequences occurred across donors. To decide whether each TCR beta V gene segment behaved as functional or pseudogenic, an earlier analysis of nearly 600 of the donors relied on high-throughput TCR beta sequencing. Donor age, sex, ethnicity and CMV serostatus were compiled together with the repertoire data. Genome-wide SNP genotypes for about 55% of the roughly 670 donors were used in a later genetic analysis, which treated that subset as a discovery cohort. All discovery cohort repertoires had been generated using a single sequencing platform. Both class I and class II loci were covered by HLA typing, at four-digit resolution. Typing coverage differed by locus: A, B, C, DRB1 and DQB1 were typed in roughly 620-630 donors, DQA1 in approximately 520, DPA1 in around 580, and DPB1 in around 490. Because of strong linkage in the cohort, roughly five DR-DQ haplotypes were treated as single units for association and clustering. On average, about 240,000 unique TCR beta nucleotide sequences were sequenced per donor among a few hundred genotyped donors of the cohort, with roughly 18% of those sequences being non-productive.

The cohort comprised 666 healthy bone marrow donors. At the time of sampling, every cohort member was nominally healthy, though immune exposures that went unrecorded were likely present. The donor was CMV seronegative and was included in the group of a few hundred seronegative cohort members. A peripheral blood sample was provided by each donor, and peripheral blood mononuclear cells were used for TCR beta sequencing. The Qiagen DNeasy Blood Extraction Kit was used to extract genomic DNA from the blood cell samples. Via the germline V gene, CDR1 is SGHTA and CDR2 FQGTGA. The CDR3 numbers 15 residues from cysteine through phenylalanine. The read is trimmed to its CDR3 DNA, 45 bases read in frame from base 1. To prepare the library, the immunoSEQ multiplex PCR assay was applied. For the multiplex PCR, a mixture combining 60 forward primers for TCR Vbeta segments and 13 reverse primers for TCR Jbeta segments was used. A multiplex PCR assay on genomic DNA amplified the CDR3 region of rearranged TCR beta genes. The Illumina HiSeq System was used to sequence the amplified TCR beta libraries as 87-base-pair reads. The source study handled its data this way. A later analysis counted about 80 million unique TCR beta chains across the approximately 700 repertoires, and some 11 million of these chains were shared by at least two donors. Raw reads were error-corrected and collapsed into unique sequences with a nearest-neighbor algorithm that merged closely related sequences to remove PCR and sequencing errors. Alignment of CDR3 sequences to IMGT reference sequences was used to assign V, D and J gene segments. For a sequence to be retained, a match of at least six nucleotides to both a V gene segment and a J gene segment was required. Rearrangements were called productive when the CDR3 lacked stop codons and stayed in frame with V and J; all others were non-productive. Following IMGT convention, CDR3 was defined as the stretch from the second conserved V-encoded cysteine to the conserved J-encoded phenylalanine. The earlier analysis of 587 of the donors excluded any sequence lacking an unambiguous match to a single V gene segment. An earlier analysis of 587 of the donors called V segments functional above 56.7% productive rearrangements and segregating when the between-donor standard deviation exceeded 5%. A statistical classification framework was developed to diagnose cytomegalovirus status using the catalog of TCR beta chain sequences. V and J gene assignment, in a later analysis, came from comparing TCR nucleotide sequences with IMGT/GENE-DB human TR gene sequences. Using the TCRdist pipeline, a later analysis assigned CDR3 sequences along with most-parsimonious VDJ recombination scenarios. In a later analysis, each TCR beta chain was defined by its CDR3 amino acid sequence together with its V-gene family, and reads without a unique V-gene family were excluded. A later analysis removed roughly 590 highly shared, low-generation-probability nucleotide sequences to deal with suspected cross-contamination and a sequencing artifact. In a later analysis, a clonal expansion index was calculated for each public chain from normalized within-repertoire ranks of inferred template counts. In a later analysis, generation probabilities were computed with a VDJ recombination model fitted to out-of-frame rearrangements, and the resulting probabilities were checked against IGoR. In a later analysis, TCR-TCR, TCR-HLA and TCR-CMV co-occurrence was scored with hypergeometric tests, and a repertoire-size bias correction was applied to TCR pairs. In a later analysis, false discovery rates were estimated by permuting HLA or CMV assignments 20 times. In a later analysis, co-occurring TCRs were grouped with DBSCAN, and TCRdist sequence similarity was added when clustering was performed within HLA-allele-positive subsets. For co-occurrence clustering, repertoires with fewer than 30,000 or more than 120,000 public chains were excluded, along with about five repertoires with anomalous nucleotide sharing. TCRdb retrieved this table from immuneACCESS and kept in-frame rearrangements only. Not all clones are present; in checked studies, unresolved V genes account for under half, and no reason is known for the remainder. The DNA was the basis for D and trimming; V, J and clone size are from that table. The sample profile shows 150,000 to 200,000 clones; under 80% of them were found once. The ten largest make up roughly 2.9% of the sample.

On this clone itself: No cognate antigen has been identified for it. No per-base quality is available; no much larger clone lies one base away.

The research as a whole found: A later analysis found that TCR association rates varied across HLA loci, with DRB1 alleles showing the most associated TCRs and HLA-C alleles the fewest. In a later genetic analysis, a missense DCLRE1C variant was associated with V-gene and J-gene trimming of TCR beta chains, and the association was replicated in an independent cohort. A further reported finding was that TCR beta sequences accurately predicted the HLA-A and HLA-B alleles for most subjects in the first cohort. A later analysis associated approximately 17,000 TCR beta sequences with specific HLA alleles at a false discovery rate of 0.05. In the study, some 160 TCR beta chains were listed as associated with cytomegalovirus. In vitro tests confirmed that a few of the cytomegalovirus-associated TCR beta chains recognize cytomegalovirus antigens. Linkage disequilibrium might explain the correlated functional status among segregating V segments, but an unknown experimental factor could not be excluded. An earlier analysis of some 560 of the donors showed that most TCR beta V segments appeared in productive rearrangements either about 87% or about 30% of the time, which broadly matched IMGT annotations. Immune exposure information for the cohort was limited to CMV serostatus. Across donors, most TCR sequences were observed very rarely, whereas some public TCRs were present in many individuals. In a later analysis, several top co-occurrence clusters were reported to appear linked to parvovirus B19, influenza, CMV and Epstein-Barr virus. The authors suggested that the approach could potentially be generalized to other disease states and immunological phenotypes. A later analysis found that most CMV-associated TCR beta chains appeared HLA-restricted, with HLA associations seemingly driven largely by CMV exposure. Only TCR beta chains were sequenced in this cohort, and the absence of alpha or paired-chain data limited detectable features. Assigning TCR associations to individual alleles was difficult when HLA alleles, especially DR and DQ, strongly co-occurred. A later analysis found that HLA-associated TCR beta chains were more clonally expanded and had lower generation probabilities than equally common non-associated chains. Compared with the roughly 600-donor mean, donors in an Asian-associated ancestry cluster had fewer N-insertions in productive TCRs, according to a later genetic analysis. A group of highly shared sequence variants was considered likely to be a technical artifact of the sequencing pipeline. The classifier was reported to diagnose cytomegalovirus status with high specificity and sensitivity in both the original cohort and the validation cohort. Because some donors lacked HLA typing at each locus, the association tests relied only on the typed subset. Roughly uniform sequencing depth across donors was assumed in presence/absence analyses, although this assumption may not hold. Because counts were too low, roughly 17 rarely observed V segments, including chromosome 9 orphons, were left out of the earlier analysis of 587 of the donors. Some IMGT-functional V segments, including TRBV6-2 and TRBV6-3, could not be distinguished by the 87-base-pair reads and were therefore excluded.

The V gene is TRBV7-3 and the J gene is TRBJ2-5, and perhaps TRBD1 as D gene, on 8 matching bases. The last part of the DNA fits TRBJ2-7 better; the J call may be wrong. This clonotype was sampled from a man aged 40-49 years in good health and CMV-seronegative. Sequencing was performed on PBMCs. The CDR3: CASSVSGTGAYEQYF. In nucleotides, the sequence is TGTGCCAGCAGCGTAAGCGGGACAGGTGCCTACGAGCAGTACTTC.